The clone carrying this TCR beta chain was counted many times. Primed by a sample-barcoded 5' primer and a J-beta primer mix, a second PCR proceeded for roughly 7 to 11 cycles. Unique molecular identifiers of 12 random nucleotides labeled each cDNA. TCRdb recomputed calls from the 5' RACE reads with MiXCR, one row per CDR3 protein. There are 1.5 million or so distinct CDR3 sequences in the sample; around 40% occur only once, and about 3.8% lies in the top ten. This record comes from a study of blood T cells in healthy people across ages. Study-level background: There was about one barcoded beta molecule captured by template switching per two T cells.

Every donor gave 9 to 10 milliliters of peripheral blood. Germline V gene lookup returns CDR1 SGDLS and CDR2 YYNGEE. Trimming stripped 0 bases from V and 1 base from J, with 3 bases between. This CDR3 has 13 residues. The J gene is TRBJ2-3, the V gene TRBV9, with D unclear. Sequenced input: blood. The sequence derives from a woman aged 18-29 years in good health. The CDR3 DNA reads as TGTGCCAGCAGCGTAGGTCGCACAGATACGCAGTATTTT. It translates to CASSVGRTDTQYF.